This TCR beta chain was sequenced for a study of cytomegalovirus exposure and HLA in healthy donors (dated by TCRdb to the late 2010s). Background for the entire study: In an earlier analysis of 550 to 750 of the donors, about 260 Gb of sequence data and 117 million unique TCR beta sequences from 150 million to 200 million T cells were reported. Roughly 300 gigabases of sequencing data and around 85 million unique TCR sequences made up an early release that covered 500 to 650 HLA-typed donors. The genetic ancestry cluster associated with self-reported Caucasian donors included approximately 85% of the 398 genotyped donors. The study aimed to test whether cataloging public T cell receptors could reveal signatures of past pathogen exposure. Using immunosequencing, the study profiled T cell repertoires from fewer than 850 subjects and related those repertoires to cytomegalovirus serostatus. Besides the first cohort of approximately 710 subjects, a separate validation cohort made up of over 95 different subjects was used. High-throughput TCR immunosequencing, statistical association of individual TCRs with disease status, and machine learning were combined to predict cytomegalovirus infection status. In a later analysis, previously published TCR beta repertoires from 670 or so donors were re-analyzed and high-resolution HLA genotyping was added so that TCR occurrence patterns could be studied. In the later analysis, no new phenotypic data were used to find candidate immune exposures; instead, reliance was placed on TCR beta sequences and their occurrence across donors. An earlier analysis of 500 to 750 of the donors applied high-throughput TCR beta sequencing to assess whether each TCR beta V gene segment acted as functional or pseudogenic. Donor age, sex, ethnicity and CMV serostatus were collected together with the repertoire data. A later genetic analysis used genome-wide SNP genotypes for about 60% of the roughly 700 donors, treating that subset as a discovery cohort. Every discovery cohort repertoire had been produced on one sequencing platform. HLA typing covered class I and class II loci at four-digit resolution. Typing coverage varied by locus: about 629-640 donors for A, B, C, DRB1 and DQB1; approximately 520 for DQA1; more than 600 for DPA1; about 450 for DPB1. Because of strong linkage in the cohort, five DR-DQ haplotypes were treated as single units for association and clustering. On average, roughly 250,000 unique TCR beta nucleotide sequences were sequenced per donor among 398 genotyped donors of the cohort, with about 17% of those sequences being non-productive. Broad study findings and their caveats: A further reported finding was that TCR beta sequences accurately predicted the HLA-A and HLA-B alleles for most subjects in the first cohort. Three of the identified cytomegalovirus-associated TCR beta chains were confirmed in vitro to be specific for cytomegalovirus antigens. Correlated functional status among segregating V segments might be attributable to linkage disequilibrium, but an unknown experimental factor could not be ruled out. Immune exposure information for the cohort was limited to CMV serostatus. The earlier analysis of 587 of the donors excluded roughly 16 rarely observed V segments, including chromosome 9 orphons, because counts were too low. A later analysis reported that several top co-occurrence clusters appeared linked to parvovirus B19, influenza, CMV and Epstein-Barr virus. Cytomegalovirus status was reported to be diagnosed by the classifier with high specificity and sensitivity in both the original and validation cohorts. Compared with the approximately 720-donor mean, donors in an Asian-associated ancestry cluster had fewer N-insertions in productive TCRs, according to a later genetic analysis. Specific HLA alleles were associated with 15,000 to 20,000 TCR beta sequences at a false discovery rate of 0.05 in a later analysis. A later analysis found that TCR association rates varied across HLA loci, with DRB1 alleles showing the most associated TCRs and HLA-C alleles the fewest. The presence/absence analyses assumed that sequencing depth was roughly uniform across donors, and that assumption may not be true. When HLA alleles, especially DR and DQ, strongly co-occurred, TCR associations were difficult to assign to individual alleles. A cluster of highly shared sequence variants was judged likely to represent a technical artifact of the sequencing pipeline. In a later genetic analysis, a missense DCLRE1C variant was associated with V-gene and J-gene trimming of TCR beta chains, and the association was replicated in an independent cohort. According to a later analysis, most CMV-associated TCR beta chains appeared to be HLA-restricted, and the HLA associations seemed to be driven largely by CMV exposure. The authors suggested that the approach could potentially be generalized to other disease states and immunological phenotypes. A later analysis found that HLA-associated TCR beta chains were more clonally expanded and had lower generation probabilities than equally common non-associated chains. Only TCR beta chains were sequenced in this cohort, and the absence of alpha or paired-chain data limited detectable features. In the study, some 180 TCR beta chains were listed as associated with cytomegalovirus. While some public TCRs were present in many individuals, most TCR sequences turned up only very rarely across donors. In an earlier analysis of some 500 of the donors, most TCR beta V segments were observed in productive rearrangements about 87% or about 30% of the time, broadly matching IMGT annotations. HLA typing was unavailable for some donors at each locus, so association tests used only the typed subset. Because the 87-base-pair reads could not distinguish some IMGT-functional V segments, including TRBV6-2 and TRBV6-3, those segments were excluded.

Library generation was performed with the immunoSEQ multiplex PCR assay. For the multiplex PCR, a mixture combining 60 forward primers for TCR Vbeta segments and 13 reverse primers for TCR Jbeta segments was used. The CDR3 region of rearranged TCR beta genes was amplified from genomic DNA by a multiplex PCR assay. Amplified TCR beta libraries were sequenced as 87-base-pair reads on the Illumina HiSeq System. The authors processed their data as follows. A later analysis tallied around 80 million unique TCR beta chains across the 666 repertoires, and approximately 12 million of those chains were shared by two or more donors. Raw reads were error-corrected and collapsed into unique sequences by a nearest-neighbor algorithm in which closely related sequences were merged to remove PCR and sequencing errors. V, D and J gene segments were assigned by aligning CDR3 sequences to IMGT reference sequences. For a sequence to be retained, a match of at least six nucleotides was required to both a V gene segment and a J gene segment. Rearrangements were classified as productive when the CDR3 lacked stop codons and remained in frame with V and J, and all other rearrangements were classified as non-productive. Following IMGT convention, CDR3 was defined as the stretch from the second conserved V-encoded cysteine to the conserved J-encoded phenylalanine. The earlier analysis of about 500 of the donors excluded sequences that lacked an unambiguous match to a single V gene segment. An earlier analysis of a few hundred of the donors classified V segments as functional when productive rearrangements were above 56.7% and as segregating when the standard deviation between donors was above 5%. A statistical classification framework was developed to diagnose cytomegalovirus status using the catalog of TCR beta chain sequences. V and J gene assignment, in a later analysis, came from comparing TCR nucleotide sequences with IMGT/GENE-DB human TR gene sequences. Using the TCRdist pipeline, a later analysis assigned CDR3 sequences along with most-parsimonious VDJ recombination scenarios. A later analysis defined each TCR beta chain by its CDR3 amino acid sequence plus V-gene family, and excluded reads lacking a unique V-gene family. In a later analysis, fewer than 650 highly shared, low-generation-probability nucleotide sequences were removed to address suspected cross-contamination and a sequencing artifact. A later analysis calculated a clonal expansion index for each public chain from normalized within-repertoire ranks of inferred template counts. A later analysis computed generation probabilities with a VDJ recombination model fitted to out-of-frame rearrangements, and checked the results against IGoR. In a later analysis, TCR-TCR, TCR-HLA and TCR-CMV co-occurrence was scored with hypergeometric tests, and a repertoire-size bias correction was applied to TCR pairs. A later analysis estimated false discovery rates by permuting HLA or CMV assignments 20 times. A later analysis grouped co-occurring TCRs with DBSCAN, adding TCRdist sequence similarity when clustering within HLA-allele-positive subsets. For co-occurrence clustering, repertoires with fewer than 30,000 or more than 120,000 public chains were excluded, along with 4 to 6 repertoires with anomalous nucleotide sharing. TCRdb stores this immuneACCESS table with in-frame sequences only. Part of the clones is absent; in the studies checked, under half of the shortfall reflects unresolved V genes, and no reason is known for the rest. D and trimming were read from the DNA, whereas the V and J calls and clone size are those reported in that table. Within this sample are about 210,000 clones, with approximately 82% of them counted one time only. 9.5% to 13% of the sample lies in the top ten.

About this clone itself: Its target antigen remains unknown. Base-call qualities are not available, and no considerably larger clone is one nucleotide away.

In total, over 600 healthy bone marrow donors made up the cohort. At the time of sampling, all cohort members were nominally healthy, though unrecorded immune exposures were likely present. The donor tested CMV seropositive and was one of the 289 seropositive cohort members. Each donor provided a peripheral blood sample, and peripheral blood mononuclear cells were used for TCR beta sequencing. Genomic DNA extraction from the blood cell samples was performed with the Qiagen DNeasy Blood Extraction Kit. Reading the germline V gene gives CDR1 MDHEN and CDR2 SYDVKM. V trim: 3 bases; J trim: 2 bases; unmatched bases: 3. The CDR3 covers 14 residues, taking in both the cysteine and the phenylalanine. Only CDR3 DNA is held: 42 bases, read in frame from base 1.

This receptor was taken from a woman between 45 and 60 years old in good health and CMV-seropositive. The source material was PBMCs. The rearrangement joined TRBV28 to TRBJ2-7; 8 bases in the middle match TRBD1. In nucleotides, the sequence is TGTGCCAGCAGTTTTCGGACAGGGACCTACGAGCAGTACTTC. This translates into CASSFRTGTYEQYF.